This T cell receptor beta chain originates from a study of high-grade serous ovarian cancer treatment subgroups. Study context: Each sample yielded on average about 7,000 unique TCR beta rearrangements from approximately 13,000 reads.

Sequenced by immunoSEQ multiplex PCR; TCRdb stores in-frame clones only, minus some. Of about 1,600 clones in the sample, more than 60% were seen once. About this clone itself: Its target is unknown.

Looked up from germline, CDR1 is MNHEY and CDR2 is SMNVEV (reference sequence). CDR3 size: 16 residues. The V and J ends lost 1 base and 1 base, in that order; junction bases with no gene match: 3. Study observations and caveats: Tumors within one patient showed repertoire similarity of roughly 0.095 to 0.85. Clonal relatedness tracked neoantigen level, and by trend copy number and mutation load.

Tumor samples were taken before definitive surgery or chemotherapy. This chain uses TRBV27 with TRBJ2-2; 7 bases fit TRBD2. The sequence was obtained from a human donor with high-grade serous ovarian cancer. Sequencing was carried out using tumor tissue. The CDR3 reads CASSLYPGGNTGELFF. The DNA for the CDR3 is TGTGCCAGCAGTTTATATCCGGGGGGGAACACCGGGGAGCTGTTTTTT.